One T cell receptor (beta chain) is described in this entry. This entry belongs to a study of shared clonotypes between healthy human individuals. Sequencing used immunoSEQ multiplex PCR; TCRdb keeps in-frame clones, though not all of them. Of a few million clones in the sample, more than 90% are singletons; the top ten hold about 0.13%. V was clipped by 3 bases and J by 8 bases, with 10 bases between them. Germline-derived CDR1 and CDR2 are ENHRY and SYGVKD. The CDR3 has 12 amino acids. Sample: naive CD4+ T cells sorted from blood. Subset reported: CD45RA+ positively selected. The chain employs TRBV10-3 and TRBJ1-2; D remains unclear. The receptor comes from a man between 18 and 29 years old in good health. CDR3 nucleotide sequence: TGTGCCATCAGTGATTCTGCGGGAGGCTACACCTTC. Translation gives CAISDSAGGYTF.